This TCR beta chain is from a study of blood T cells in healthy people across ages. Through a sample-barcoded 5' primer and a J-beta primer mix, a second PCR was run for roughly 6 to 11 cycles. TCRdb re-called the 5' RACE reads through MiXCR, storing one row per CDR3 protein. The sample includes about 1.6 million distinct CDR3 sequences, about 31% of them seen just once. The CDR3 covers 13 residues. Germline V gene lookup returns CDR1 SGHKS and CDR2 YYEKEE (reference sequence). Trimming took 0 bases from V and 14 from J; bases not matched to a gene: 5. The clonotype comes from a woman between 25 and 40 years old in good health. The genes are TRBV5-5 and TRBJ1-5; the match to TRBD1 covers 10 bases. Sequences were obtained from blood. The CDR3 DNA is TGTGCCAGCAGCTTGGGGGGACAGGGGACTGAGCATTTT. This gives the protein CASSLGGQGTEHF.